Following are 10 T cell receptor beta chains from one sample sequenced in a study of CD8 T cells in ankylosing spondylitis. The study's findings and limits: What appeared characteristic of ankylosing spondylitis blood was a TCR beta motif of 7 or 8 highly homologous variants.

Their recognized antigens are unknown. MiXCR, applied by TCRdb to the 5' RACE reads, yields one record per CDR3 protein. The sample carries 350,000 or so distinct CDR3 sequences, around 8% recorded once. The sequenced sample was blood, either unsorted or a sorted T cell fraction (not recorded which). These receptors originate from a male donor with ankylosing spondylitis.

This clonotype was counted at least ten times. The chain recombines TRBV7-8 with TRBJ2-3; 10 nucleotides align to TRBD2. This CDR3 is 15 amino acids long. Looked up from germline, CDR1 is SGHVS and CDR2 is FQNEAQ. With V trimmed by 5 bases and J by 4 bases, 6 bases remained unmatched. Written as DNA, the CDR3 is TGTGCCAGCAGCCTGCTAGCGGGAGTCGCAGATACGCAGTATTTT. Its translation: CASSLLAGVADTQYF.

This clonotype was counted a few times. V gene TRBV4-1 combines with J gene TRBJ2-7; 9 nucleotides line up with TRBD2. Germline lookup yields CDR1 MGHRA and CDR2 YSYEKL. This CDR3 is built from 15 residues. The J segment lost 4 bases and the V segment lost 4 bases, leaving 8 bases of the junction unmatched. The CDR3 here is CASSRPGTSRYEQYF. DNA for the CDR3: TGCGCCAGCAGCCGCCCCGGGACTAGCAGGTACGAGCAGTACTTC.

In this sample, this clonotype turned up a few times. The chain combines TRBV20-1 with TRBJ2-1; D not certain. CDR1 is DFQATT, CDR2 SNEGSKA, per germline (reference sequence). Trimming stripped 5 bases from V and 1 base from J, with 12 bases between. The CDR3 runs to 14 residues. The CDR3 protein is CSASRLNSYNEQFF. The CDR3 coding sequence is TGCAGTGCTTCTAGACTCAATTCCTACAATGAGCAGTTCTTC.

This clonotype was seen many times. The J gene is TRBJ2-5, the V gene TRBV18, with 8 bases identical to TRBD1. CDR1 KGHSH and CDR2 LQKENI come from the germline V gene. Germline trimming cut 3 bases from V and 4 bases from J; bases unmatched to any gene: 4. This CDR3 is 14 amino acids long. The CDR3 region is CASSPDRVRETQYF. CDR3 DNA: TGTGCCAGCTCACCGGACAGGGTCCGAGAGACCCAGTACTTC.

This clonotype was detected many times. The J gene is TRBJ2-1, the V gene TRBV3-1; D unresolved. Trimming shortened V by 4 bases and J by 5 bases, and 15 bases separated the two germline ends. CDR3 length: 15 residues. From germline, CDR1 is LGHDT and CDR2 YNNKEL (reference sequence). Here the CDR3 DNA reads TGTGCCAGCAGCCCTAGGGCAATTAGTAACAATGAGCAGTTCTTC. This gives the protein CASSPRAISNNEQFF.

The chain uses TRBV7-3 and TRBJ2-2, with 14 bases aligning to TRBD2. CDR3 length equals 18 residues. The trim removed 5 bases at V and 2 bases at J, leaving 7 bases unmatched. Germline V gene lookup returns CDR1 SGHTA and CDR2 FQGTGA. The CDR3 region has the DNA TGTGCCAGCAGCCTCCGAGGGACTAGCGGGGGAAACACCGGGGAGCTGTTTTTT. This codes for CASSLRGTSGGNTGELFF.

V is TRBV20-1 and J is TRBJ1-1; D might be TRBD1 (5 bases). CDR3 length equals 14 residues. Trimming stripped 3 bases from V and 1 base from J, with 12 bases between. Germline-derived CDR1 and CDR2 are DFQATT and SNEGSKA (reference sequence). For the CDR3, the DNA is TGCAGTGCTAGTACGGCAGGGCCGAACACTGAAGCTTTCTTT. Translating it yields CSASTAGPNTEAFF.

This clonotype was detected many times. This chain joins TRBV24-1 and TRBJ2-3; possible D gene TRBD2, 5 bases. The germline V gene encodes CDR1 KGHDR and CDR2 SFDVKD. V was shortened by 5 bases and J by 3 bases, with 11 bases between the two germline ends. The length of the CDR3 is 14 residues. The CDR3 is CATSAWGETDTQYF. Here the CDR3 DNA reads TGTGCCACCAGTGCTTGGGGAGAAACAGATACGCAGTATTTT.

The sample holds a few counts of this clonotype. V and J are TRBV5-5 and TRBJ2-3; 7 bases are shared with TRBD2. Trimming cost V 4 bases and J 6 bases; bases outside gene matches: 8. Germline V CDR1 and CDR2: SGHKS, YYEKEE (reference sequence). This CDR3 spans 14 amino acids. For the CDR3, the DNA is TGTGCCAGCAGCCAGGATGGGAGGGTTGATACGCAGTATTTT. Protein product: CASSQDGRVDTQYF.

The genes are TRBV7-2 and TRBJ2-1; D unresolved. Germline CDR1 is SGHTA and CDR2 is FQGNSA. V lost 2 bases, J lost 1 base, and 9 bases lay in between. The CDR3 contains 15 residues. The CDR3: CASSLPLGSYNEQFF. CDR3 DNA sequence: TGTGCCAGCAGCTTACCGTTGGGATCCTACAATGAGCAGTTCTTC.